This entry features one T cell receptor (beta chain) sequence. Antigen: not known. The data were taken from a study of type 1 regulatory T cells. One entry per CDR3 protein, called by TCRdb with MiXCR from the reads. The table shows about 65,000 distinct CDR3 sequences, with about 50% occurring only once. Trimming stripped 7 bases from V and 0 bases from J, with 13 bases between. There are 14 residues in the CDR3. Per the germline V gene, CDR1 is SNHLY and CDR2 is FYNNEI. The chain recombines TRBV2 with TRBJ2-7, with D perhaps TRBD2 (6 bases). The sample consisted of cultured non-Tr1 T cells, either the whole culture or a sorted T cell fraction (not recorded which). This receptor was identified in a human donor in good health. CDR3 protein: CASIPGVISYEQYF. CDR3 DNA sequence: TGTGCCAGCATACCGGGAGTAATCTCCTACGAGCAGTACTTC.